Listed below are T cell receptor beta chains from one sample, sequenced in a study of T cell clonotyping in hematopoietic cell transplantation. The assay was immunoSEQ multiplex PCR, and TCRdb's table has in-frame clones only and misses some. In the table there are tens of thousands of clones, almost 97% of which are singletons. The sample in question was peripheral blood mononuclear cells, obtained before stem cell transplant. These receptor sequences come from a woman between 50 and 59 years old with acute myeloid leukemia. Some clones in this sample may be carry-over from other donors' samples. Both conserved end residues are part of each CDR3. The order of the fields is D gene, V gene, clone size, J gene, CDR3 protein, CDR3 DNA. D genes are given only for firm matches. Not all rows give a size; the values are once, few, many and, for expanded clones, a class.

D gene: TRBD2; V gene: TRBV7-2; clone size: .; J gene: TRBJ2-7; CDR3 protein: CASSLAGGAIIEQYF; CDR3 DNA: TGTGCCAGCAGCTTAGCCGGGGGGGCGATAATCGAGCAGTACTTC
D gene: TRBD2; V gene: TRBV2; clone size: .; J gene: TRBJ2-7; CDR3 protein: CASREGLASFYEQYF; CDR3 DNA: TGTGCCAGCAGGGAAGGACTAGCGAGTTTCTACGAGCAGTACTTC
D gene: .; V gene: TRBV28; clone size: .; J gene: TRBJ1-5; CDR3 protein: CASSFRGSYDQPQHF; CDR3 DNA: TGTGCCAGCAGTTTTCGGGGGTCGTATGACCAGCCCCAGCATTTT
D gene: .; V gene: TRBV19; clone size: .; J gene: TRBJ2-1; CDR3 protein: CASSMLTRNEQFF; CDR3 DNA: TGTGCCAGTAGTATGCTTACACGGAATGAGCAGTTCTTC
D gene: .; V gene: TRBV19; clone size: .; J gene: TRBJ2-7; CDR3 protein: CASSTVPGYEQYF; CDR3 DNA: TGTGCCAGTAGTACCGTCCCGGGCTACGAGCAGTACTTC
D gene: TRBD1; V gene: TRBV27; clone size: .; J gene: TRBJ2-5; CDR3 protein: CASRKTGVRQETQYF; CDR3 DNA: TGTGCCAGCAGGAAAACAGGGGTTCGACAAGAGACCCAGTACTTC
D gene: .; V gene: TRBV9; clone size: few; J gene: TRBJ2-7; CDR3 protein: CASSEGINYREGSRTYEQYF; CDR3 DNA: TGTGCCAGCAGCGAGGGGATTAATTACAGGGAAGGGTCGAGGACCTACGAGCAGTACTTC
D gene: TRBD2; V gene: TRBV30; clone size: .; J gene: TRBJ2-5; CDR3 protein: CACLAVKTQYF; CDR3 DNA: TGTGCCTGTCTAGCGGTGAAGACCCAGTACTTC
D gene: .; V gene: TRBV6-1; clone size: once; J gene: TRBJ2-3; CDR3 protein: CASSDGGMGADTQYF; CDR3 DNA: TGTGCCAGCAGTGATGGCGGGATGGGCGCAGATACGCAGTATTTT
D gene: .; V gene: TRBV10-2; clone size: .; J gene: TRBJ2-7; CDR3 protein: CASSGQGSYEQYF; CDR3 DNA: TGCGCCAGCAGTGGTCAGGGTTCCTACGAGCAGTACTTC
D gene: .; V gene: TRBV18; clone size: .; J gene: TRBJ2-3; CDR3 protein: CASSPNTDTQYF; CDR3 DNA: TGTGCCAGCTCACCAAACACAGATACGCAGTATTTT
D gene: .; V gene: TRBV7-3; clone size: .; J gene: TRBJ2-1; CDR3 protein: CASSLMGEAYNEQFF; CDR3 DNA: TGTGCCAGCAGCTTAATGGGGGAGGCCTACAATGAGCAGTTCTTC
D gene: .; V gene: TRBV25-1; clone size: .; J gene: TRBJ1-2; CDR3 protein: CASSKAAYGYTF; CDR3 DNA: TGTGCCAGCAGTAAAGCTGCCTATGGCTACACCTTC
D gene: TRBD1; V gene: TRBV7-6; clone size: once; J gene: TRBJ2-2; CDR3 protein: CASSREYRTGSGTGELFF; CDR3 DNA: TGTGCCAGCAGCCGCGAATATAGGACAGGGTCGGGGACCGGGGAGCTGTTTTTT
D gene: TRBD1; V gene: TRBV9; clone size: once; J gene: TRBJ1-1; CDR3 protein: CASSVGQGALNTEAFF; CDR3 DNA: TGTGCCAGCAGCGTAGGACAGGGGGCCCTGAACACTGAAGCTTTCTTT
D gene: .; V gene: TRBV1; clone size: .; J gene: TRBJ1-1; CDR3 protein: CTSRPKSRAFF; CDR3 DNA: TGCACCAGCCGACCGAAGTCAAGGGCTTTCTTT
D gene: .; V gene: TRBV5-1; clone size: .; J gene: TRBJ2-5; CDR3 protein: CASSFPGDQETQYF; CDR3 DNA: TGCGCCAGCAGCTTTCCAGGGGACCAAGAGACCCAGTACTTC
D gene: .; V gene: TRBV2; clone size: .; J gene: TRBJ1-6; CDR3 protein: CASSVIEDRSPLHF; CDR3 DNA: TGTGCCAGCAGTGTAATCGAGGACAGATCACCCCTCCACTTT
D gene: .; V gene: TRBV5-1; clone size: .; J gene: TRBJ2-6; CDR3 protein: CASSTGYRSGANVLTF; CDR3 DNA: TGCGCCAGCAGCACGGGTTACCGCTCTGGGGCCAACGTCCTGACTTTC
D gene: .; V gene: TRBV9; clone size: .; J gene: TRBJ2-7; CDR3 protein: CASSAHSGSGHYEQYF; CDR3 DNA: TGTGCCAGCAGCGCCCACTCAGGGTCCGGCCATTACGAGCAGTACTTC
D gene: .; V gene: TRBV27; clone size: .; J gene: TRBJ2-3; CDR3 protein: CASSFSAGIIPDTQYF; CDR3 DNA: TGTGCCAGCAGTTTTTCCGCAGGGATAATCCCAGATACGCAGTATTTT
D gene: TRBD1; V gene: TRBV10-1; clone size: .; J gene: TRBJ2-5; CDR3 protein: CASSAVDRARQETQYF; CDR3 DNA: TGCGCCAGCAGTGCGGTTGACAGGGCGAGACAAGAGACCCAGTACTTC
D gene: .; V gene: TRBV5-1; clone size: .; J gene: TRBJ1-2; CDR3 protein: CASRSDTGNYGYTF; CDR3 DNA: TGCGCCAGCAGATCCGATACAGGGAACTATGGCTACACCTTC
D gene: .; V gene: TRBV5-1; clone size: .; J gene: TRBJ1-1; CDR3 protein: CASSLDKANTEAFF; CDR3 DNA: TGCGCCAGCAGCTTGGATAAGGCGAACACTGAAGCTTTCTTT
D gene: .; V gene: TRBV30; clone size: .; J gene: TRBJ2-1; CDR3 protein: CAWIGSNEQFF; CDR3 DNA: TGTGCCTGGATCGGAAGCAATGAGCAGTTCTTC
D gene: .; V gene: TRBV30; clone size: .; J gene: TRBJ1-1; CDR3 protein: CAGGRPQNTEAFF; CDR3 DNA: TGTGCCGGGGGGCGGCCACAGAACACTGAAGCTTTCTTT
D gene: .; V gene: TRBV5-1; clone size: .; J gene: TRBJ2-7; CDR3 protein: CASSLLPVAYEQYF; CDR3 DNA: TGCGCCAGCAGCTTGCTTCCAGTAGCCTACGAGCAGTACTTC
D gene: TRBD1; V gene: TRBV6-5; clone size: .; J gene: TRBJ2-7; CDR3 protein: CASSYMGQVNEQYF; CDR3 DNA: TGTGCCAGCAGTTACATGGGACAGGTCAACGAGCAGTACTTC
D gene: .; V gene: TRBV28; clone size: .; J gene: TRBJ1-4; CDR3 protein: CASSLLWRGGNEKLFF; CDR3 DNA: TGTGCCAGCAGTTTATTATGGAGGGGAGGTAATGAAAAACTGTTTTTT
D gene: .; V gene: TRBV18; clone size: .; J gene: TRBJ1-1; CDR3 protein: CASSPRTEMNTEAFF; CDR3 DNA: TGTGCCAGCTCACCCCGGACGGAGATGAACACTGAAGCTTTCTTT
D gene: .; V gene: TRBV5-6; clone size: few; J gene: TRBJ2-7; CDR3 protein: CASRTGTRVYEQYF; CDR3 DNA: TGTGCCAGCAGAACCGGGACAAGGGTCTACGAGCAGTACTTC
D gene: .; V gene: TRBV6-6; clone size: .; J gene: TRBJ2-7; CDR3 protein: CASTGTRARLEQYF; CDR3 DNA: TGTGCCAGCACCGGGACAAGGGCCCGCTTGGAGCAGTACTTC
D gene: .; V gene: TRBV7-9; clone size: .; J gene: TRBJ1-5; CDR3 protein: CASSLEGLSNQPQHF; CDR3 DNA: TGTGCCAGCAGCTTAGAGGGCCTTAGCAATCAGCCCCAGCATTTT
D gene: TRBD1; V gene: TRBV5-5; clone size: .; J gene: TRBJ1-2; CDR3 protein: CASSTTGVSNGYTF; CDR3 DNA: TGTGCCAGCAGCACGACAGGGGTGAGCAATGGCTACACCTTC
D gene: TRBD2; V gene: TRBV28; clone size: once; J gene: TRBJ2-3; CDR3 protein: CASITPGLAGPTDTQYF; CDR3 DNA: TGTGCCAGCATAACACCGGGACTAGCGGGGCCCACAGATACGCAGTATTTT
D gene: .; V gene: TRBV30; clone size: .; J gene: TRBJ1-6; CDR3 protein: CAWKARGREHSPLHF; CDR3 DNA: TGTGCCTGGAAAGCCCGGGGCCGGGAACATTCACCCCTCCACTTT
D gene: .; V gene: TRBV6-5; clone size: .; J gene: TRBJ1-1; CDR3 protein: CASSYRLTGLAEAFF; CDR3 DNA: TGTGCCAGCAGTTATCGGCTTACAGGGCTAGCTGAAGCTTTCTTT
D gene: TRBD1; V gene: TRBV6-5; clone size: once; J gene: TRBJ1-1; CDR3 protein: CASSSTGGAYTEAFF; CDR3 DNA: TGTGCCAGCAGTTCGACAGGGGGCGCGTACACTGAAGCTTTCTTT
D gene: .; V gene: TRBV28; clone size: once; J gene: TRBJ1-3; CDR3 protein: CASSADRSSGNTIYF; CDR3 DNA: TGTGCCAGCAGCGCCGACAGGAGCTCTGGAAACACCATATATTTT